The 15 T cell receptor beta chains given below trace back to one sample, sequenced in a study of T cells after yellow fever vaccination. TCRdb reprocessed the 5' RACE reads via MiXCR and lists one record per CDR3 protein. Found here are roughly 190,000 distinct CDR3 sequences, approximately 10% of them singletons; the top ten hold 36%. Sequences were derived from CD8+ T cells sorted from PBMCs, sampled 15 days after the yellow fever booster vaccination. Every receptor here comes from a man aged 18 to 29 who received the YFV17D yellow fever vaccine.

In DNA form, the CDR3 reads TGTGCCAGCAGCACGCCGACAGTGACGAACACTGAAGCTTTCTTT. Translation gives CASSTPTVTNTEAFF. V gene TRBV11-2 combines with J gene TRBJ1-1; D might be TRBD1 (5 bases). Germline values: CDR1 SGHAT, CDR2 FQNNGV. V was clipped by 5 bases and J by 1 base, with 14 bases between them. This CDR3 spans 15 amino acids.

This clonotype was found a few times. The chain uses TRBV2 and TRBJ2-1; TRBD1 might be the D (6 bases). Germline V gene sequence: CDR1 SNHLY, CDR2 FYNNEI. The length of the CDR3 is 12 residues. The V gene lost 7 bases and the J gene lost 6 bases, with 10 bases spanning the gap. DNA for the CDR3: TGTGCCAGCAATGGCAGGGGCAATGAGCAGTTCTTC. This gives the protein CASNGRGNEQFF.

This clonotype was detected a few times. The genes are TRBV25-1 and TRBJ2-2; perhaps TRBD1 as D (6 bases). CDR3 length: 14 residues. V was clipped by 4 bases and J by 1 base, with 7 bases between them. Germline V CDR1 and CDR2: MGHDK, SYGVNS. CDR3 region: CASSGQVNTGELFF. In DNA form, the CDR3 reads TGTGCCAGCAGTGGACAGGTGAACACCGGGGAGCTGTTTTTT.

The chain combines TRBV20-1 with TRBJ2-4, with TRBD2 identical over 7 bases. The CDR3 is made up of 16 amino acids. The V gene's germline CDR1 is DFQATT and CDR2 SNEGSKA (reference sequence). J was trimmed by 4 bases and V by 2 bases; bases with no gene match: 11. The CDR3 is CSARSPWWGGKNIQYF. The CDR3 DNA sequence: TGCAGTGCTAGATCCCCATGGTGGGGGGGTAAAAACATTCAGTACTTC.

J is TRBJ2-5 and V is TRBV5-1, with a weak D call TRBD2 (6 bases). The V end was cut by 1 base, the J end by 2 bases, with 15 bases between. This CDR3 has 16 residues. The germline gives CDR1 SGHRS, CDR2 YFSETQ. CDR3 bases: TGCGCCAGCAGCTTGACGGAGGGCCCCGGGCAAGAGACCCAGTACTTC. Its translation: CASSLTEGPGQETQYF.

This clonotype came up a few times. This chain connects TRBV7-3 to TRBJ2-1, with a weak D call TRBD2 (6 bases). The CDR3 covers 13 residues. V was cut by 5 bases and J by 7 bases, with 12 bases left in between. Germline values: CDR1 SGHTA, CDR2 FQGTGA. The CDR3 protein is CASSPPGGNEQFF. The CDR3 DNA reads as TGTGCCAGCAGCCCCCCCGGGGGTAATGAGCAGTTCTTC.

This clonotype was counted at least ten times. The chain employs TRBV4-3 and TRBJ2-3; TRBD1 agrees at 11 bases. The CDR3 is made up of 16 amino acids. V lost 0 bases, J lost 6 bases, and 5 bases stayed unmatched. The germline V gene encodes CDR1 LGHNA and CDR2 YSLEER. CDR3 coding DNA: TGCGCCAGCAGCCAAGATCGGACAGGGGGCGCGGATACGCAGTATTTT. Its translation: CASSQDRTGGADTQYF.

The chain combines TRBV5-1 with TRBJ1-4; D is undetermined. CDR1 SGHRS and CDR2 YFSETQ come from the germline V gene. This CDR3 is 17 amino acids long. The V gene lost 4 bases and the J gene lost 0 bases, with 16 bases spanning the gap. CDR3 nucleotide sequence: TGCGCCAGCAGCCACGGCGGGGTACGCTCAACTAATGAAAAACTGTTTTTT. Its protein product is CASSHGGVRSTNEKLFF.

The chain joins TRBV5-1 to TRBJ2-3; D possibly corresponds to TRBD1 (5 bases). The V gene's germline CDR1 is SGHRS and CDR2 YFSETQ. This CDR3 is built from 16 residues. V was trimmed by 2 bases and J by 0 bases, leaving 13 bases between them. The CDR3 region is CASSFSDTSSTDTQYF. CDR3 DNA: TGCGCCAGCAGCTTCTCGGACACATCTAGCACAGATACGCAGTATTTT.

This clonotype was seen a handful of times. The chain couples TRBV24-1 to TRBJ2-2; D unclear. Trimming stripped 1 base from V and 1 base from J, with 15 bases between. CDR3 length: 18 residues. Germline values: CDR1 KGHDR, CDR2 SFDVKD. The chain's CDR3 is CATSDFGPGSGNTGELFF. DNA of the CDR3: TGTGCCACCAGTGATTTTGGCCCGGGCTCTGGGAACACCGGGGAGCTGTTTTTT.

The genes are TRBV4-1 and TRBJ2-5; D call uncertain. Trimming cost V 4 bases and J 5 bases, with 11 bases left between them. This CDR3 region has 13 residues. Per the germline V gene, CDR1 is MGHRA and CDR2 is YSYEKL. The CDR3 sequence: CASSPPRPETQYF. The CDR3 DNA sequence: TGCGCCAGCAGCCCCCCCCGACCGGAGACCCAGTACTTC.

This clonotype was observed a handful of times. V usage is TRBV6-2 or TRBV6-3 and J usage is TRBJ2-5; 7 nucleotides match TRBD1. CDR3 size: 14 residues. Germline V gene sequence: CDR1 MNHEY, CDR2 SVGEGT. V dropped 5 bases and J dropped 6; count of bases not matched to a gene: 9. CDR3 DNA: TGTGCCAGCAGTCCTCCAGACAGGGTGAAGACCCAGTACTTC. Translating it yields CASSPPDRVKTQYF.

V is TRBV15 and J is TRBJ1-6, with D maybe TRBD1 (6 bases). The CDR3 has 15 residues. V lost 4 bases and J 7 bases, leaving 14 bases between the germline ends. Germline assignment: CDR1 LNHNV and CDR2 YYDKDF (reference sequence). The CDR3 DNA reads as TGTGCCACCAGCATTTCCGGGACATACAATTCACCCCTCCACTTT. Its translation: CATSISGTYNSPLHF.

This clonotype was seen a few times. The chain employs TRBV20-1 and TRBJ2-2; 10 nucleotides line up with TRBD2. Trimming took 0 bases from V and 3 from J; bases not matched to a gene: 10. The CDR3 sequence is 18 residues long. Germline CDR1 and CDR2: DFQATT and SNEGSKA (reference sequence). CDR3 nucleotides: TGCAGTGCTAGAGATCGTGATAGCGGGGGGCGTCACACCGGGGAGCTGTTTTTT. Its protein product is CSARDRDSGGRHTGELFF.

The genes are TRBV24-1 and TRBJ2-1, with a weak D call TRBD1 (6 bases). CDR3 length equals 16 residues. The V and J ends lost 2 bases and 4 bases respectively, with 14 bases between them. CDR1 and CDR2 from the germline V gene are KGHDR and SFDVKD. CDR3 nucleotide sequence: TGTGCCACCAGTGATTCGCAGGGGAACCCGTACAATGAGCAGTTCTTC. Translating gives CATSDSQGNPYNEQFF.